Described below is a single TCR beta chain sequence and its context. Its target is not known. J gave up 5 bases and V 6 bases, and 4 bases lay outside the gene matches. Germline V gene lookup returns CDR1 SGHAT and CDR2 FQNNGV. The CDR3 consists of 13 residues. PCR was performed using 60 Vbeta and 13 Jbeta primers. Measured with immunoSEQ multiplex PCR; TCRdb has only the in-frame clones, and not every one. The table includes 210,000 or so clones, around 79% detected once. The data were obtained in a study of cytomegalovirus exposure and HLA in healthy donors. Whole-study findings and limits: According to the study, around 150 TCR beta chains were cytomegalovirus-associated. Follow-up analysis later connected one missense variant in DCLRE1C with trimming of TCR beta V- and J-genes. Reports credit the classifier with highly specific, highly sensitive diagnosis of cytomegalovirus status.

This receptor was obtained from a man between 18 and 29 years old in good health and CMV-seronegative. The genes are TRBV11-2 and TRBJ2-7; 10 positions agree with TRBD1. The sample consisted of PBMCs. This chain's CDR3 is CASSSGTGDEQYF. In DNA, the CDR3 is TGTGCCAGCAGTTCCGGGACAGGGGACGAGCAGTACTTC.